This passage covers 23 T cell receptor beta chains from one sample sequenced in a study of T cell responses to AZD1222 COVID-19 vaccine. Produced via immunoSEQ multiplex PCR; TCRdb's table is partial and in-frame only. The data contain about 220,000 clones, roughly 91% of them seen just once; the ten biggest clones take up less than 1.2%. The material was peripheral blood, obtained on day 0 of MenACWY control vaccination. The receptor set was obtained from an adult in good health.

V and J are TRBV9 and TRBJ1-1, with TRBD1 as a possible D gene (5 bases). V lost 0 bases, J lost 11 bases, and 20 bases lay in between. The CDR3 has 15 residues. CDR1 is SGDLS, CDR2 YYNGEE, per germline. Here the CDR3 reads CASSVGDIGANPAFF. In DNA form, the CDR3 reads TGTGCCAGCAGCGTAGGCGACATTGGGGCAAACCCGGCTTTCTTT.

The genes are TRBV6-5 and TRBJ1-4, with 8 nucleotides matching TRBD1. Germline V CDR1 and CDR2: MNHEY, SVGAGI. CDR3 length equals 15 residues. The J segment lost 3 bases and the V segment lost 7 bases, leaving 7 bases of the junction unmatched. The CDR3 bases are TGTGCCAGCACTGCAGGGGGCTTGGCTAATGAAAAACTGTTTTTT. Amino acid sequence: CASTAGGLANEKLFF.

Note on this clone: At the DNA level, this CDR3 is encoded by other sequences in the same sample as well. The chain couples TRBV5-1 to TRBJ1-2; tentatively, D is TRBD1 (5 bases). Germline CDR1 is SGHRS and CDR2 is YFSETQ. Between the trimmed V and J ends, which lost 4 bases and 4 bases, there was a span of 11 bases. CDR3 size: 13 residues. This CDR3 reads CASSPGEGYGYTF. For the CDR3, the DNA is TGCGCCAGCAGCCCGGGGGAAGGCTATGGCTACACCTTC.

The rearrangement joins TRBV12-5 to TRBJ2-2; 9 bases are a match to TRBD2. The germline gives CDR1 LGHNT, CDR2 FRNRAP. This CDR3 comprises 14 residues. Losses at the gene ends were 7 bases for V and 7 bases for J; bases not matched to a gene: 7. The CDR3 region has the DNA TGTGCTAGTGCCAGCGGGGGGCGGAGCGGGGAGCTGTTTTTT. Its protein product is CASASGGRSGELFF.

This rearrangement joins TRBV3-1 (or the pseudogene TRBV3-2) to TRBJ2-1, with 7 nucleotides matching TRBD2. CDR3 size: 14 residues. With 8 bases clipped from V and 6 bases from J, the junction kept 10 bases outside the gene matches. CDR1 and CDR2 (germline): LGHDT, YNNKEL (reference sequence). The CDR3 spells CASGTSTSPNEQFF. CDR3 nucleotides: TGTGCCAGCGGAACCTCGACTAGCCCCAATGAGCAGTTCTTC.

This sequence joins TRBV5-6 and TRBJ1-4, with D unclear. The CDR3 consists of 13 residues. V shed 0 bases and J shed 7 bases, with 7 bases lying between them. Germline V gives CDR1 SGHDT, CDR2 YYEEEE. The CDR3 spells CASSLERSEKLFF. The CDR3 coding sequence is TGTGCCAGCAGCTTGGAGAGGTCTGAAAAACTGTTTTTT.

The rearrangement links TRBV5-5 to TRBJ2-3; 9 bases align to TRBD1. There are 15 residues in the CDR3. Germline values: CDR1 SGHKS, CDR2 YYEKEE (reference sequence). The trim removed 3 bases at V and 8 bases at J, leaving 10 bases unmatched. CDR3 sequence: CASSSPGQGGFTQYF. The CDR3 DNA reads TGTGCCAGCAGCTCTCCGGGACAGGGTGGGTTTACGCAGTATTTT.

The chain uses TRBV28 and TRBJ1-1; TRBD1 matches at 10 bases. J was trimmed by 12 bases and V by 4 bases; bases with no gene match: 8. CDR3 length: 13 amino acids. The V gene's germline CDR1 is MDHEN and CDR2 SYDVKM. The CDR3 loop reads CASSSGQGRMSFF. CDR3 coding DNA: TGTGCCAGCAGTTCGGGACAGGGGCGTATGTCTTTCTTT. Combining the CDR3 with reference TRBV28 and TRBJ1-1 gives the whole variable domain DVKVTQSSRYLVKRTGEKVFLECVQDMDHENMFWYRQDPGLGLRLIYFSYDVKMKEKGDIPEGYSVSREKKERFSLILESASTNQTSMYLCASSSGQGRMSFFGQGTRLTVV.

The V and J genes are TRBV28 and TRBJ1-1; tentative D call: TRBD1 (5 bases). V lost 3 bases and J lost 2, with 10 bases in between. This CDR3 has 14 amino acids. Germline-derived CDR1 and CDR2 are MDHEN and SYDVKM. The CDR3 region has the DNA TGTGCCAGCAGTTTTTGGGACTCAAACACTGAAGCTTTCTTT. Its translation is CASSFWDSNTEAFF.

The chain has TRBV7-8 and TRBJ2-7; D is tentatively TRBD1 or TRBD2 (5 bases each). The CDR3 totals 16 residues. CDR1 and CDR2 from the germline V gene are SGHVS and FQNEAQ. V shed 1 base and J shed 3 bases, with 16 bases lying between them. The CDR3 region is CASSLGSGAMGYEQYF. The CDR3 region has the DNA TGTGCCAGCAGCTTAGGGTCCGGGGCTATGGGCTACGAGCAGTACTTC.

The chain has TRBV3-1 (or the pseudogene TRBV3-2) and TRBJ2-7; D is perhaps TRBD1 (5 bases). Trimming took off 3 bases at V and 4 bases at J, with 10 bases between the two ends. The CDR3 spans 13 residues. Germline loops: CDR1 LGHDT, CDR2 YNNKEL (reference sequence). In nucleotides, the CDR3 is TGTGCCAGCAGCCACTGGACATCTTACGAGCAGTACTTC. Translating gives CASSHWTSYEQYF.

The chain couples TRBV6-5 to TRBJ1-6; TRBD1 aligns across 8 bases. Germline V gene sequence: CDR1 MNHEY, CDR2 SVGAGI. The CDR3 totals 14 residues. V lost 10 bases to trimming and J lost 8 bases; unmatched junction nucleotides: 10. The CDR3 reads CATRRAGGDSPLHF. CDR3 nucleotide sequence: TGTGCCACCCGGAGGGCAGGGGGCGATTCACCCCTCCACTTT.

The chain links TRBV19 to TRBJ1-5; 8 nucleotides align to TRBD1. Germline CDR1 reads LNHDA; CDR2 reads SQIVND (reference sequence). V dropped 0 bases and J dropped 4; count of bases not matched to a gene: 5. The CDR3 has 16 amino acids. The CDR3 coding sequence is TGTGCCAGTAGTATAGACCGACAGGGGAGTAATCAGCCCCAGCATTTT. Protein: CASSIDRQGSNQPQHF.

The rearrangement joins TRBV4-1 to TRBJ1-6; 7 bases are shared with TRBD1. The V segment lost 4 bases and the J segment 0 bases; nucleotides outside the gene matches: 6. The germline V gene encodes CDR1 MGHRA and CDR2 YSYEKL. The CDR3 runs 17 residues. CDR3 nucleotide sequence: TGCGCCAGCAGCCTAAGGGACAGCCCCTCCTATAATTCACCCCTCCACTTT. Protein sequence: CASSLRDSPSYNSPLHF.

The chain links TRBV6-8 to TRBJ2-1; D is possibly TRBD2 (6 bases). The germline gives CDR1 MNHGY, CDR2 SAAAGT. The CDR3 is 19 residues long. The V end was cut by 4 bases, the J end by 4 bases, with 26 bases between. The CDR3 reads CASSCKEQRLDLSYNEQFF. CDR3 coding DNA: TGTGCCAGCAGTTGCAAGGAACAAAGACTAGACCTTTCGTACAATGAGCAGTTCTTC.

This chain connects TRBV20-1 to TRBJ2-3; 11 bases fit TRBD1. CDR3 size: 17 residues. V lost 4 bases and J lost 3; bases outside the gene matches: 12. The V gene's germline CDR1 is DFQATT and CDR2 SNEGSKA (reference sequence). CDR3 sequence: CSAIDRGTGGSTDTQYF. The CDR3 coding sequence is TGCAGTGCTATTGACCGGGGGACAGGGGGAAGTACAGATACGCAGTATTTT.

This chain links TRBV6-5 with TRBJ2-2; 7 positions match TRBD1. The CDR3 is made up of 14 amino acids. Germline CDR1 reads MNHEY; CDR2 reads SVGAGI. Losses at the gene ends were 6 bases for V and 5 bases for J; bases not matched to a gene: 6. This chain's CDR3 is CASRWQGETGELFF. CDR3 DNA: TGTGCCAGCAGATGGCAGGGGGAGACCGGGGAGCTGTTTTTT.

The chain links TRBV29-1 to TRBJ2-3; D not certain. The CDR3 runs to 12 residues. Deletions cut 5 bases from V and 5 bases from J, with 11 bases between. Germline assignment: CDR1 SQVTM and CDR2 ANQGSEA. CDR3 amino acids: CSVSMRKDTQYF. The CDR3 DNA sequence: TGCAGCGTTTCTATGCGGAAAGATACGCAGTATTTT.

J is TRBJ2-3 and V is TRBV9, with TRBD2 identical over 11 bases. The CDR3 consists of 17 residues. Germline V gene data show CDR1 as SGDLS and CDR2 as YYNGEE. V shed 0 bases, J shed 2 bases, and the junction held 5 bases outside the gene matches. The CDR3 spells CASSVDLAGGFTDTQYF. In DNA form, the CDR3 reads TGTGCCAGCAGCGTAGACCTAGCGGGGGGTTTCACAGATACGCAGTATTTT. Full variable domain (missing parts from reference TRBV9 and TRBJ2-3): DSGVTQTPKHLITATGQRVTLRCSPRSGDLSVYWYQQSLDQGLQFLIQYYNGEERAKGNILERFSAQQFPDLHSELNLSSLELGDSALYFCASSVDLAGGFTDTQYFGPGTRLTVL.

There are a few counts of this clone. The chain employs TRBV5-4 and TRBJ1-5, with D perhaps TRBD1 (5 bases). V was pared by 0 bases and J by 6 bases, with 10 bases between. The CDR3 has 14 residues. The germline V gene has CDR1 SGHNT and CDR2 YYREEE (reference sequence). This chain's CDR3 is CASSLVSGFQPQHF. The CDR3, as DNA: TGTGCCAGCAGCTTGGTGTCAGGGTTTCAGCCCCAGCATTTT. The full variable domain, with the rest looked up from reference TRBV5-4 and TRBJ1-5, is ETGVTQSPTHLIKTRGQQVTLRCSSQSGHNTVSWYQQALGQGPQFIFQYYREEENGRGNFPPRFSGLQFPNYSSELNVNALELDDSALYLCASSLVSGFQPQHFGDGTRLSIL.

The chain is built from TRBV4-2 and TRBJ1-3; no firm D call. The V gene's germline CDR1 is LGHNA and CDR2 YNFKEQ. The CDR3 runs to 12 residues. V shed 4 bases and J shed 0 bases, with 1 base lying between them. The CDR3 sequence: CASSPSGNTIYF. For the CDR3, the DNA is TGTGCCAGCAGCCCCTCTGGAAACACCATATATTTT.

The genes are TRBV6-5 and TRBJ1-2; no clear D. Deletions cut 8 bases from V and 0 bases from J, with 16 bases between. CDR3 length: 15 amino acids. Looked up from germline, CDR1 is MNHEY and CDR2 is SVGAGI. The CDR3 loop is CASLGEGTSNYGYTF. The CDR3 nucleotides are TGTGCCAGCCTCGGGGAGGGAACTTCTAACTATGGCTACACCTTC.

The chain carries TRBV6-1 and TRBJ2-5; 16 nucleotides align to TRBD2. Germline loops: CDR1 MNHNS, CDR2 SASEGT. The V and J ends lost 4 bases and 3 bases, in that order; junction bases with no gene match: 17. The CDR3 runs 21 residues. CDR3 DNA: TGTGCCAGCAGTGCAGCCCCCGGGACTAGCGGGGGGGCAAGCAGAAAAGAGACCCAGTACTTC. Amino acids: CASSAAPGTSGGASRKETQYF.